This T cell receptor (beta chain) was documented in a study of T cells in Graves' hyperthyroidism and ophthalmopathy. The CDR3 is made up of 17 amino acids. From germline, CDR1 is SGHNT and CDR2 YYREEE (reference sequence). Between the trimmed V and J ends, which lost 0 bases and 1 base, there was a span of 14 bases. Researchers took RNA transcripts and amplified the TCR beta CDR3 regions from them. The TCR CDR3 was amplified in a first-round RT-PCR using the HTBI primer set. TCRdb used MiXCR to reprocess the multiplex PCR reads, holding one entry per CDR3 protein. The data contain under 250,000 distinct CDR3 sequences, approximately 17% of them singletons. Many counts were recorded for this clonotype.

Source material: blood. The origin of this receptor is a man between 50 and 59 years old with Graves' hyperthyroidism. V is TRBV5-4 and J is TRBJ2-1, with D perhaps TRBD2 (6 bases). CDR3 residues: CASSLALGGGSYNEQFF. CDR3 sequence (DNA): TGTGCCAGCAGCTTGGCCCTGGGGGGAGGATCCTACAATGAGCAGTTCTTC. The complete variable domain, with remaining parts taken from reference TRBV5-4 and TRBJ2-1, reads ETGVTQSPTHLIKTRGQQVTLRCSSQSGHNTVSWYQQALGQGPQFIFQYYREEENGRGNFPPRFSGLQFPNYSSELNVNALELDDSALYLCASSLALGGGSYNEQFFGPGTRLTVL.